Below, one T cell receptor (beta chain) is given with its context. CDR3 size: 16 residues. Germline values: CDR1 SGHTA, CDR2 FQGNSA. The V gene end was trimmed by 2 bases and the J gene end by 3 bases; junction bases not matched to a gene: 6. The entry originates in a study of blood T cell repertoires in COVID-19. At the level of the study: Both acute and convalescent COVID-19 samples were obtained from the United States, Italy and Spain. T cells, B-cell-depleted T cells, or PBMCs supplied cDNA or gDNA.

Per the authors' pipeline: Researchers report that nucleated cell counts were estimated from reference gene primer amplification. The protocol was immunoSEQ multiplex PCR, while the TCRdb copy is restricted to in-frame clones and leaves out a portion. V, J and clone size are taken as reported in that table, and D and trimming were inferred from the DNA itself. The profile shows some 250,000 clones, about nine tenths of them singletons. The source of this sequence is a man in his sixties with acute or convalescent COVID-19. Sequencing was performed on peripheral blood. The rearrangement joins TRBV7-2 to TRBJ2-7, with 11 bases lining up with TRBD1. Here the CDR3 DNA reads TGTGCCAGCAGCTTAAGCCCGGACAGGGGGCTCTACGAGCAGTACTTC. Translation: CASSLSPDRGLYEQYF.